This T cell receptor (beta chain) was sequenced for a study of shared clonotypes between healthy human individuals (dated by TCRdb to about 2020). Background for the entire study: The cohort included a few men and a couple of women between 18 and 49 years of age. To increase sequencing depth and limit assay-specific biases, TCR repertoire library preparation and sequencing were carried out by different laboratories using diverse techniques. Blood TCR repertoires of roughly five healthy adults were deeply sequenced to estimate repertoire size and the extent of clonotype sharing between individuals. Per donor, three plates each were used for CD4 naive and CD4 memory, two for CD8 naive, and one for CD8 memory. Per donor, leukapheresis produced somewhere between about 0.85 and 9.5 billion PBMCs. Results and caveats for the whole study, not just this receptor: Only blood was sampled, and tissue TCR repertoires likely differ from those in blood. Across four donors, around 5% of naive CD4, over 3% of naive CD8, about 2.3% of memory CD4, and roughly 0.4% of memory CD8 clonotypes were shared. Compared with non-shared clonotypes, the clonotypes found in all four sorted-subset donors had higher generation probabilities. Because the study included a small number of donors, the genetic and exposure-history diversity represented was limited. Larger estimated clonotype richness was generally found for naive subsets than for memory subsets. Based on pairwise subsampling, the degree of clonotype sharing among donors was expected to be affected by sequencing depth. Even with the large sequencing depth, rarefaction of the sorted-subset datasets indicated that sequencing was incomplete.

Using the deep immunoSEQ assay, multiplex PCR amplified TCR CDR3 regions from genomic DNA. Genomic DNA extracted from each cell subset was distributed evenly over all wells of several immunoSEQ 96-well plates, and each plate served as one replicate. For sorted subsets, around 200 ng genomic DNA, equal to 30,000 or so T cell genomes, was loaded into each replicate PCR. Purified libraries were quantified with a Qubit 3.0 fluorometer, sized on a Bioanalyzer 2100, and re-quantified with the KAPA Library Quantification kit. Every immunoSEQ 96-well plate was sequenced on a dedicated single-read 150-cycle Illumina NextSeq 550 flow cell. The paper's processing steps were these. Because only junctional sequences without quality scores were contained in the immunoSEQ output, filtering matching that applied to full-length reads could not be performed. Sequences were annotated with PyIR, a Python wrapper for IgBLAST v1.9, and V/J genes and CDR3 were assigned using IMGT germline references. Any read was removed if the V/J assignment was weak (E-value above 1e-6), the CDR3 was missing, or the read contained stop codons, out-of-frame junctions, or ambiguous translated residues. V3J clonotypes were defined as sequences sharing an identical inferred V gene, J gene, and CDR3 amino acid sequence. To compute the percentage overlap between repertoires, the number of shared unique clonotypes was divided by the size of the smaller repertoire. Richness of each repertoire was evaluated using RTK rarefaction, the Chao1 estimator, and Recon v2.1 estimates of unobserved clonotypes. For all TCRbeta clonotypes obtained by the gDNA method from four donors, generation probabilities were computed with OLGA. TCRdb mirrors the immuneACCESS table, restricted to in-frame sequences. Some clones are absent from its copies; in checked studies, under half trace to an unresolved V gene, and the reason for the others is unknown. V and J calls and clone size are copied from that table; D and trimming were computed from the DNA. Across this sample there are about 2.4 million clones, with approximately 93% seen only once. Of the sample, around 0.4% falls within the top ten clones.

Healthy HIV-negative adults with no recently reported acute infections or vaccinations were included as donors. Every donor was a Caucasian adult residing in Nashville, Tennessee, USA. CD4+ T cells were enriched by magnetic negative selection, after which naive cells were positively selected on CD45RA and the negative fraction was taken as the memory subset. After blood collection by leukapheresis, PBMCs were isolated using Ficoll-Histopaque density gradient centrifugation and then cryopreserved in the vapor phase of liquid nitrogen. Analytical flow cytometry was used to check the purity and quantity of every magnetically sorted T cell population. Each sorted fraction had its genomic DNA isolated and then quantified by UV absorbance on a Nanodrop 2000c. Worth noting for this clone: Which antigen it targets is not known. No per-base quality is available; no much larger clone lies one base away.

Inclusive of the bounding cysteine and phenylalanine, the CDR3 is 16 residues long. Only CDR3 DNA remains: 48 bases, in frame from the first base. V loses 4 bases at its end and J loses 7 bases; junction bases beyond the gene matches: 16. CDR1 and CDR2 were assigned from the germline V gene as SGHDT and YYEEEE. The chain links TRBV5-6 with TRBJ1-2; TRBD1 matches 7 bases in the middle. Sequencing was performed on naive CD4+ T cells from PBMCs. The intended sense of this specimen's cell subset or site label: CD45RA+ positively selected. This receptor was taken from a man aged 18 to 30 in good health. Some clones in this sample may be carry-over from other donors' samples. The DNA sequence is given as TGTGCCAGCAGCCGGGCGATAGGGGGCGCTGGCTCTGGCTACACCTTC. It encodes CASSRAIGGAGSGYTF.